Listed here are 2 T cell receptor beta chains from one sample, sequenced in a study of T cells in Graves' hyperthyroidism and ophthalmopathy (dated by TCRdb to between 2017 and 2020). Libraries came from multiplex PCR. For sequencing, an Illumina HiSeq 2000 was employed. TCR beta CDR3 regions were amplified from RNA transcripts. The first round of RT-PCR for the TCR CDR3 was performed with the HTBI primer set and the Qiagen OneStep RT-PCR kit. TCRdb ran its own pipeline on the public reads, namely fastp trimming at Q25 and MiXCR clone calling, and kept in-frame beta chains. Entries are consolidated by CDR3 protein sequence, retaining the most common genes and DNA. Within this sample are some 420,000 distinct CDR3 sequences, with about an eighth of them counted one time only. The top ten clones comprise roughly 4.8% of the sample. Sequencing was performed on blood. These receptor sequences come from a woman between 18 and 29 years old with Graves' hyperthyroidism.

The chain has TRBV20-1 and TRBJ1-3, with a weak D call TRBD1 (5 bases). CDR1 DFQATT and CDR2 SNEGSKA come from the germline V gene (reference sequence). The CDR3 is 16 amino acids. The V and J ends lost 3 bases and 0 bases respectively, with 15 bases between them. The CDR3 sequence: CSARGLWGLSGNTIYF. The CDR3 DNA sequence: TGCAGTGCTAGGGGCCTTTGGGGCCTCTCTGGAAACACCATATATTTT.

This clonotype was seen many times. CDR3 region: CASSLVSGIGYTF. The CDR3 DNA reads as TGTGCCAGCAGCTTAGTTTCGGGGATTGGCTACACCTTC. This chain links TRBV11-2 with TRBJ1-2; D gene ambiguous. Trimming left V 1 base short and J 7 bases short, with 10 bases between. Germline V gives CDR1 SGHAT, CDR2 FQNNGV. The CDR3 is 13 residues long. Using reference TRBV11-2 and TRBJ1-2 for the parts outside the CDR3, the full variable domain is EAGVAQSPRYKIIEKRQSVAFWCNPISGHATLYWYQQILGQGPKLLIQFQNNGVVDDSQLPKDRFSAERLKGVDSTLKIQPAKLEDSAVYLCASSLVSGIGYTFGSGTRLTVV.